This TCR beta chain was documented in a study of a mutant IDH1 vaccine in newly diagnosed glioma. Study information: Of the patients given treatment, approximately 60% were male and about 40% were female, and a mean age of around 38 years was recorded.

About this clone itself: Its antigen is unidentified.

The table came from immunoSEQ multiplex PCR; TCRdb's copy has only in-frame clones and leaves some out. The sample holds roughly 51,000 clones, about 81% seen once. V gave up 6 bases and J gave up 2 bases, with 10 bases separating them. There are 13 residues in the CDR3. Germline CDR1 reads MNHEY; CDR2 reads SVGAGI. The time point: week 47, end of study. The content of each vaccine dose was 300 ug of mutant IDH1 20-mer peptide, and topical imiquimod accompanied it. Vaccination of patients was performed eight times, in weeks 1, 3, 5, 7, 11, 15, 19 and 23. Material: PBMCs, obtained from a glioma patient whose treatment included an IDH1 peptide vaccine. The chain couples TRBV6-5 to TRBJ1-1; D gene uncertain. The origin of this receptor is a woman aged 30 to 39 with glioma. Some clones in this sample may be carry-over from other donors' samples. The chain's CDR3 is CASSPERNTEAFF. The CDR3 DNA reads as TGTGCCAGCAGCCCAGAAAGAAACACTGAAGCTTTCTTT.